The 23 T cell receptor beta chains presented below share a single source sample, sequenced in a study of blood T cell repertoires in COVID-19. Measured with immunoSEQ multiplex PCR; TCRdb has only the in-frame clones, and not every one. The sample shows roughly 280,000 clones, about 90% of them seen only once. Sequences were obtained from PBMCs or T cells enriched from blood (not recorded which). The receptors originated from a woman between 55 and 75 years old who had recovered from COVID-19.

The CDR3 DNA reads as TGTGCCAGCAGTCTAGGGGGACAGCAGAACACTGAAGCTTTCTTT. The encoded protein is CASSLGGQQNTEAFF. The chain links TRBV28 to TRBJ1-1; TRBD1 aligns across 7 bases. V lost 5 bases and J lost 1; bases outside the gene matches: 7. This CDR3 comprises 15 residues. Germline CDR1 is MDHEN and CDR2 is SYDVKM.

V and J are TRBV5-6 and TRBJ2-1; 7 bases fit TRBD2. V dropped 1 base and J dropped 7; count of bases not matched to a gene: 2. CDR1 SGHDT and CDR2 YYEEEE come from the germline V gene. CDR3 length: 13 amino acids. Here the CDR3 reads CASSLYGGNEQFF. The DNA of the CDR3 is TGTGCCAGCAGCTTGTACGGGGGGAATGAGCAGTTCTTC.

The chain couples TRBV28 to TRBJ1-5; possible D gene TRBD1, 5 bases. This CDR3 is built from 15 residues. The germline V gene has CDR1 MDHEN and CDR2 SYDVKM. V shed 5 bases and J shed 1 base, with 12 bases lying between them. DNA for the CDR3: TGTGCCAGCAGTCCTCCCAGGGTAAGCAATCAGCCCCAGCATTTT. Its protein product is CASSPPRVSNQPQHF.

The rearrangement links TRBV28 to TRBJ1-2, with a weak D call TRBD1 (6 bases). Trimming stripped 3 bases from V and 1 base from J, with 9 bases between. This CDR3 spans 14 amino acids. CDR1 is MDHEN and CDR2 is SYDVKM in the germline V gene. The CDR3 spells CASSFEGGNYGYTF. CDR3 nucleotides: TGTGCCAGCAGTTTTGAAGGGGGTAACTATGGCTACACCTTC.

This sequence joins TRBV6-4 and TRBJ2-7; possible D gene TRBD2, 5 bases. This CDR3 spans 10 amino acids. CDR1 and CDR2 (germline): MRHNA, SNTAGT. Deletions cut 7 bases from V and 5 bases from J, with 6 bases between. The CDR3 region has the DNA TGTGCCAGCACCGGGGACGAGCAGTACTTC. As protein: CASTGDEQYF.

This clone was seen only once. The chain couples TRBV5-1 to TRBJ2-1; possibly TRBD1 for D (5 bases). The CDR3 totals 13 residues. Trimming stripped 1 base from V and 10 bases from J, with 12 bases between. The germline CDR1 and CDR2 sequences are SGHRS and YFSETQ. This CDR3 reads CASSLNTGYEQFF. The CDR3 DNA is TGCGCCAGCAGCTTGAATACAGGCTACGAGCAGTTCTTC. The variable domain in full, with the rest retrieved from reference TRBV5-1 and TRBJ2-1, is KAGVTQTPRYLIKTRGQQVTLSCSPISGHRSVSWYQQTPGQGLQFLFEYFSETQRNKGNFPGRFSGRQFSNSRSEMNVSTLELGDSALYLCASSLNTGYEQFFGPGTRLTVL.

This clone appeared a single time. The J gene is TRBJ2-1, the V gene TRBV4-1; perhaps TRBD1 as D (7 bases). Germline V gene data show CDR1 as MGHRA and CDR2 as YSYEKL. This CDR3 has 17 residues. The V and J ends lost 3 bases and 2 bases respectively, with 17 bases between them. The CDR3 loop is CASSQGAGGRTYNEQFF. The DNA of the CDR3 is TGCGCCAGCAGCCAGGGGGCAGGGGGGAGGACCTACAATGAGCAGTTCTTC.

This chain connects TRBV2 to TRBJ1-2; 7 nucleotides agree with TRBD1. The germline CDR1 and CDR2 sequences are SNHLY and FYNNEI. The V and J ends lost 7 bases and 1 base, in that order; junction bases with no gene match: 6. CDR3 length: 14 amino acids. In DNA form, the CDR3 reads TGTGCCAGCAAGGGCAGGGGGGATAACTATGGCTACACCTTC. It specifies CASKGRGDNYGYTF.

The gene calls are TRBV5-1 and TRBJ1-5; D is unclear. Per germline, CDR1 SGHRS and CDR2 YFSETQ. The CDR3 consists of 15 residues. The germline V and J ends were trimmed by 0 bases and 3 bases, with 10 bases remaining between them. CDR3 protein: CASSLGPELNQPQHF. DNA for the CDR3: TGCGCCAGCAGCTTGGGCCCCGAGCTCAATCAGCCCCAGCATTTT.

This rearrangement joins TRBV7-2 to TRBJ1-2; possible D gene TRBD1, 6 bases. CDR3 length equals 13 residues. CDR1 is SGHTA, CDR2 FQGNSA, per germline. Trimming shortened V by 5 bases and J by 3 bases, and 10 bases separated the two germline ends. Here the CDR3 reads CASSEHRDYGYTF. The CDR3 nucleotides read TGTGCCAGCAGCGAACACAGGGACTATGGCTACACCTTC.

The chain uses TRBV29-1 and TRBJ1-1, with D possibly TRBD1 on 5 matching bases. The CDR3 length is 14 residues. Germline V gives CDR1 SQVTM, CDR2 ANQGSEA. The CDR3 here is CTTASDSMNTEAFF. The CDR3 DNA sequence: TGCACCACGGCATCCGACAGTATGAACACTGAAGCTTTCTTT.

CDR3 in amino acids: CASKKGQGTMNTEAFF. For the CDR3, the DNA is TGTGCCAGCAAAAAGGGACAGGGCACTATGAACACTGAAGCTTTCTTT. The chain joins TRBV27 to TRBJ1-1; 9 bases map to TRBD1. The CDR3 extends over 16 amino acids. V shed 7 bases, J shed 0 bases, and the junction held 9 bases outside the gene matches. Germline CDR1 is MNHEY and CDR2 is SMNVEV (reference sequence).

This sequence joins TRBV12-3 or TRBV12-4 and TRBJ2-7, with D unclear. The CDR3 contains 11 residues. Trimming left V 6 bases short and J 6 bases short, with 9 bases between. The CDR3 sequence is CASRVTGEQYF. The CDR3 coding sequence is TGTGCCAGCAGGGTGACGGGCGAGCAGTACTTC.

The CDR3 DNA reads TGTGCCAGCTCACCCGGGACTAGTTATGAGCAGTTCTTC. Amino acid sequence: CASSPGTSYEQFF. The chain recombines TRBV18 with TRBJ2-1; 8 nucleotides line up with TRBD2. Trimming at V came to 3 bases and at J to 8 bases, leaving 3 bases not matched to a gene. The CDR3 is made up of 13 amino acids. CDR1 and CDR2 from the germline V gene are KGHSH and LQKENI.

CDR3 protein: CSSLGSYGYTF. In DNA form, the CDR3 reads TGCAGCAGCCTAGGATCCTATGGCTACACCTTC. V and J are TRBV29-1 and TRBJ1-2; D unclear. Germline assignment: CDR1 SQVTM and CDR2 ANQGSEA. V was cut by 8 bases and J by 4 bases, with 11 bases left in between. CDR3 length equals 11 residues. The complete variable domain, with remaining parts taken from reference TRBV29-1 and TRBJ1-2, reads SAVISQKPSRDICQRGTSLTIQCQVDSQVTMMFWYRQQPGQSLTLIATANQGSEATYESGFVIDKFPISRPNLTFSTLTVSNMSPEDSSIYLCSSLGSYGYTFGSGTRLTVV.

This rearrangement joins TRBV28 to TRBJ1-5; 7 nucleotides align to TRBD1. Trimming cost V 6 bases and J 4 bases; bases outside gene matches: 6. This CDR3 contains 14 residues. The V gene's germline CDR1 is MDHEN and CDR2 SYDVKM. The CDR3 sequence is CASSTGQQNQPQHF. The CDR3, as DNA: TGTGCCAGCAGCACGGGACAGCAGAATCAGCCCCAGCATTTT.

The chain has TRBV3-1 (or the pseudogene TRBV3-2) and TRBJ2-1, with 10 nucleotides matching TRBD2. The J segment lost 6 bases and the V segment lost 6 bases, leaving 14 bases of the junction unmatched. The CDR3 covers 17 residues. Looked up from germline, CDR1 is LGHDT and CDR2 is YNNKEL (reference sequence). The DNA for the CDR3 is TGTGCCAGCAGTTATTACCCTGGGACTAGCGCTTCCAATGAGCAGTTCTTC. Its translation is CASSYYPGTSASNEQFF.

The chain couples TRBV13 to TRBJ1-4; tentative D call: TRBD1 (5 bases). Trimming removed 5 bases from V and 5 bases from J, with 12 bases in between. The CDR3 length is 14 residues. Germline loops: CDR1 PRHDT, CDR2 FYEKMQ (reference sequence). The CDR3 sequence: CASSTRQMNEKLFF. The CDR3, as DNA: TGTGCCAGCAGCACAAGACAGATGAATGAAAAACTGTTTTTT. The full variable domain, completed using reference TRBV13 and TRBJ1-4, is AAGVIQSPRHLIKEKRETATLKCYPIPRHDTVYWYQQGPGQDPQFLISFYEKMQSDKGSIPDRFSAQQFSDYHSELNMSSLELGDSALYFCASSTRQMNEKLFFGSGTQLSVL.

The chain employs TRBV28 and TRBJ2-1, with D perhaps TRBD1 (5 bases). V shed 10 bases and J shed 3 bases, with 13 bases lying between them. The CDR3 has 13 residues. CDR1 and CDR2 from the germline V gene are MDHEN and SYDVKM. The CDR3 DNA follows: TGTGCCACCCGGACAAGGGGCTACAATGAGCAGTTCTTC. Encoded protein: CATRTRGYNEQFF.

V is TRBV5-1 and J is TRBJ2-1, with 8 bases identical to TRBD2. The CDR3 covers 18 residues. Trimming cost V 4 bases and J 0 bases; bases outside gene matches: 12. Germline-derived CDR1 and CDR2 are SGHRS and YFSETQ. The CDR3 here is CASSIRGGGASSYNEQFF. The CDR3 DNA reads TGCGCCAGCAGCATACGGGGGGGCGGCGCAAGCTCCTACAATGAGCAGTTCTTC.

This clone was seen only a few times. The J gene is TRBJ2-7, the V gene TRBV7-6; D might be TRBD1 (6 bases). Germline V gives CDR1 SGHVS, CDR2 FNYEAQ. The CDR3 extends over 15 amino acids. The V end lost 5 bases, the J end lost 7 bases, and 21 bases lay between the germline ends. This chain's CDR3 is CASSNYRTGTGEQYF. CDR3 DNA sequence: TGTGCCAGCAGCAACTACCGAACAGGGACCGGGGAGCAGTACTTC. Full variable domain (outside the CDR3, taken from reference TRBV7-6 and TRBJ2-7): GAGVSQSPRYKVTKRGQDVALRCDPISGHVSLYWYRQALGQGPEFLTYFNYEAQQDKSGLPNDRFSAERPEGSISTLTIQRTEQRDSAMYRCASSNYRTGTGEQYFGPGTRLTVT.

This rearrangement joins TRBV18 to TRBJ2-1, with 7 bases aligning to TRBD2. This CDR3 has 15 amino acids. The germline gives CDR1 KGHSH, CDR2 LQKENI. Unmatched junction bases numbered 8, after V lost 9 bases and J lost 0 bases. CDR3: CARIERGASYNEQFF. CDR3 sequence (DNA): TGTGCCAGGATAGAGCGGGGCGCCTCCTACAATGAGCAGTTCTTC.

The gene calls are TRBV3-1 (or the pseudogene TRBV3-2) and TRBJ1-2; tentative D call: TRBD1 (6 bases). The CDR3 consists of 15 residues. V was trimmed by 5 bases and J by 0 bases, leaving 13 bases between them. CDR1 is LGHDT, CDR2 YNNKEL, per germline (reference sequence). The CDR3 here is CASSAGDISNYGYTF. As DNA, the CDR3 is TGTGCCAGCAGCGCCGGGGACATCTCTAACTATGGCTACACCTTC.